A selection of T cell receptor beta chains follows, all from one sample in a study of shared clonotypes between healthy human individuals. TCRdb keeps only in-frame clones here, not all; method: immunoSEQ multiplex PCR. The data show over a million clones, around four fifths seen once. The sample comprised memory CD4+ T cells sorted from blood. The receptor source for this set is a man between 18 and 29 years old in good health. The CDR3 runs from the conserved cysteine through the conserved F or W. Fields, in order: clone size, V gene, J gene, D gene, CDR3 protein, CDR3 DNA. A D gene is named only where the DNA matches it firmly. Size values are once, few and many counts, or a class for expanded clones, and some rows have none.

>.|TRBV7-2|TRBJ2-1|TRBD2
CASKAWGTSFNEQFF
TGTGCCAGCAAAGCTTGGGGGACTAGCTTTAATGAGCAGTTCTTC
>.|TRBV6-5|TRBJ1-5|.
CASSLAGEWGNQPQHF
TGTGCCAGCAGTTTGGCAGGGGAATGGGGAAATCAGCCCCAGCATTTT
>.|TRBV10-3|TRBJ2-1|.
CAISARAGIDSNEQFF
TGTGCCATCAGTGCCCGGGCGGGAATAGATTCCAATGAGCAGTTCTTC
>.|TRBV25-1|TRBJ2-5|.
CASSVVSQETQYF
TGTGCCAGCAGTGTGGTCAGCCAAGAGACCCAGTACTTC
>.|TRBV7-8|TRBJ1-2|.
CASSYGPGLGYTF
TGTGCCAGCAGCTACGGTCCCGGGCTCGGCTACACCTTC
>.|TRBV27|TRBJ2-1|.
CASRQLGTSAEQFF
TGTGCCAGCAGACAACTCGGGACCTCCGCTGAGCAGTTCTTC
>.|TRBV29-1|TRBJ2-3|.
CSASGDTQYF
TGCAGCGCGTCGGGAGATACGCAGTATTTT
>.|TRBV7-2|TRBJ2-3|TRBD2
CAIKGGRSTDTQYF
TGTGCCATCAAAGGCGGGAGGAGCACAGATACGCAGTATTTT
>.|TRBV10-3|TRBJ2-7|.
CAISESAGAYEQYF
TGTGCCATCAGTGAGTCGGCCGGAGCCTACGAGCAGTACTTC
>.|TRBV5-1|TRBJ2-3|TRBD1
CASSLDGQGFTDTQYF
TGCGCCAGCAGCTTGGACGGACAGGGGTTCACAGATACGCAGTATTTT
>.|TRBV15|TRBJ2-7|.
CATSRDPEGMGEQYF
TGTGCCACCAGCAGAGATCCGGAGGGGATGGGCGAGCAGTACTTC
>.|TRBV6-1|TRBJ2-1|.
CASSGDPSYNEQFF
TGTGCCAGCAGCGGGGATCCATCCTACAATGAGCAGTTCTTC
>.|TRBV5-1|TRBJ2-2|.
CASSLASGGSGELFF
TGCGCCAGCAGCTTGGCCTCCGGGGGATCTGGGGAGCTGTTTTTT
>.|TRBV6-5|TRBJ2-7|TRBD1
CASTQSGTGNYEQYF
TGTGCCAGCACCCAGTCCGGGACAGGGAACTACGAGCAGTACTTC
>.|TRBV30|TRBJ1-6|.
CAWNHLSPLHF
TGTGCCTGGAACCACCTTTCACCCCTCCACTTT
>.|TRBV11-2|TRBJ1-2|TRBD1
CASSSTGRDGYTF
TGTGCCAGCAGCTCGACAGGGAGGGATGGCTACACCTTC
>.|TRBV6-1|TRBJ2-1|.
CASSDGAVLGNEQFF
TGTGCCAGCAGTGACGGCGCGGTTCTTGGGAATGAGCAGTTCTTC
>.|TRBV29-1|TRBJ1-2|TRBD1
CSGLTGVNGYTF
TGCAGCGGACTGACAGGGGTCAATGGCTACACCTTC
>.|TRBV14|TRBJ1-5|TRBD1
CASSPRDRHF
TGTGCCAGCAGCCCCCGGGACAGGCATTTT
>.|TRBV5-1|TRBJ1-4|.
CASKRGAGSEKLFF
TGCGCCAGCAAGCGGGGCGCGGGTAGTGAAAAACTGTTTTTT
>many|TRBV9|TRBJ2-3|TRBD2
CASSGARGTDTQYF
TGTGCCAGCAGCGGGGCGCGGGGGACAGATACGCAGTATTTT
>.|TRBV27|TRBJ1-2|TRBD1
CASGRDRTNYGYTF
TGTGCCAGCGGACGGGACAGAACTAACTATGGCTACACCTTC
>.|TRBV5-1|TRBJ2-7|.
CASSSGVSYEQYF
TGCGCCAGCAGTTCTGGAGTTTCCTACGAGCAGTACTTC
>.|TRBV19|TRBJ2-1|TRBD2
CASRGVRLAGYNEQFF
TGTGCCAGTAGGGGAGTCAGACTAGCGGGGTACAATGAGCAGTTCTTC
>.|TRBV19|TRBJ1-4|.
CASASGAREKLFF
TGTGCCAGCGCCTCCGGGGCGAGAGAAAAACTGTTTTTT
>.|TRBV9|TRBJ2-3|.
CASSVPTGAQYF
TGTGCCAGCAGCGTACCAACGGGTGCGCAGTATTTT
>.|TRBV27|TRBJ1-5|.
CASTSISPYSNQPQHF
TGCGCCAGCACTAGCATATCGCCATATAGCAATCAGCCCCAGCATTTT
>many|TRBV5-5|TRBJ2-6|.
CEGGPVSSGANVLTF
TGTGAAGGAGGTCCTGTCAGCTCTGGGGCCAACGTCCTGACTTTC
>.|TRBV7-9|TRBJ2-7|TRBD1
CASSLDRGDRGLYEQYF
TGTGCCAGCAGCTTAGACAGAGGGGACAGGGGGCTCTACGAGCAGTACTTC
>once|TRBV2|TRBJ2-3|TRBD2
CASGRLAVEGDTQYF
TGTGCCAGCGGCCGACTAGCGGTTGAGGGAGATACGCAGTATTTT
>.|TRBV5-1|TRBJ2-7|.
CASSLFPDKTYEQYF
TGCGCCAGCAGCTTGTTCCCCGACAAAACCTACGAGCAGTACTTC
>.|TRBV4-3|TRBJ1-2|TRBD1
CASSQEWAQGGNGYTF
TGCGCCAGCAGCCAAGAGTGGGCACAGGGGGGGAATGGCTACACCTTC